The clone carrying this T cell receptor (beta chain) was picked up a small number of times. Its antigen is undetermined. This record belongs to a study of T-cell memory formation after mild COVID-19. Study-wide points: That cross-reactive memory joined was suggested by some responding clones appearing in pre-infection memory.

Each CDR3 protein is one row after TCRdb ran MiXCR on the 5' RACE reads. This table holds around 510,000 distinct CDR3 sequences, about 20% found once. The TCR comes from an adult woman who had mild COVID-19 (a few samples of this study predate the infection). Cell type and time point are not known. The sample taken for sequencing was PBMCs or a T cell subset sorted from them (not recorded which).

The CDR3 region is CASSQGSGSTGELFF. CDR3 nucleotides: TGTGCCAGCAGCCAAGGATCGGGGTCCACCGGGGAGCTGTTTTTT. This rearrangement joins TRBV3-1 to TRBJ2-2; possibly TRBD2 for D (5 bases). CDR3 length: 15 amino acids. V was trimmed by 1 base and J by 4 bases, leaving 10 bases between them. Germline CDR1 is LGHDT and CDR2 is YNNKEL (reference sequence).